The 23 T cell receptor beta chains below come from one sample, sequenced in a study of blood T cell repertoires in COVID-19. The method was immunoSEQ multiplex PCR; TCRdb's version includes in-frame clones alone and lacks a portion of them. The sample yields fewer than 200,000 clones, more than 80% seen once. Sequences were obtained from peripheral blood. The receptors originated from a man aged 45-65 years with acute or convalescent COVID-19.

This rearrangement joins TRBV6-5 to TRBJ2-3; possibly TRBD2 for D (5 bases). The V gene's germline CDR1 is MNHEY and CDR2 SVGAGI. The CDR3 loop spans 13 amino acids. V shed 0 bases and J shed 8 bases, with 9 bases lying between them. CDR3 in DNA: TGTGCCAGCAGTTACTCGTGGGAGCGTACGCAGTATTTT. Its protein product is CASSYSWERTQYF.

As regards this clone: This sample includes further DNA sequences coding for the same CDR3. The J gene is TRBJ2-2, the V gene TRBV24-1; D uncertain. Germline assignment: CDR1 KGHDR and CDR2 SFDVKD. Trimming removed 5 bases from V and 3 bases from J, with 3 bases in between. This CDR3 has 12 residues. This CDR3 is CATSAYTGELFF. Here the CDR3 DNA reads TGTGCCACCAGTGCGTACACCGGGGAGCTGTTTTTT.

The chain employs TRBV19 and TRBJ2-3; unclear D gene. CDR3 length equals 12 residues. With 3 bases removed from V and 4 bases from J, the gap between germline ends came to 5 bases. Germline CDR1 is LNHDA and CDR2 is SQIVND (reference sequence). CDR3 residues: CASSIPADTQYF. The DNA of the CDR3 is TGTGCCAGTAGTATTCCAGCAGATACGCAGTATTTT.

This chain links TRBV6-2 or TRBV6-3 with TRBJ2-2; TRBD1 matches 8 bases. The trim removed 6 bases at V and 6 bases at J, leaving 9 bases unmatched. This CDR3 spans 15 amino acids. CDR1 is MNHEY and CDR2 is SVGEGT in the germline V gene. The CDR3 nucleotides are TGTGCCAGCAGCCGACCCGCAGGGGGCCCCGGGGAGCTGTTTTTT. Protein sequence: CASSRPAGGPGELFF.

The chain is built from TRBV7-2 and TRBJ2-2; D uncertain. The ends were cut back, 6 bases at V and 4 bases at J, with 9 bases in the middle. Germline V gene lookup returns CDR1 SGHTA and CDR2 FQGNSA. CDR3 length: 13 amino acids. The CDR3 DNA reads as TGTGCCAGCAGTCCACAGACCACCGGGGAGCTGTTTTTT. It yields the protein CASSPQTTGELFF.

This rearrangement joins TRBV10-3 to TRBJ2-2, with 11 bases matching TRBD2. This CDR3 spans 18 amino acids. Germline-derived CDR1 and CDR2 are ENHRY and SYGVKD. The J segment lost 4 bases and the V segment lost 2 bases, leaving 9 bases of the junction unmatched. The CDR3 coding sequence is TGTGCCATCAGTGAGAGTACCCTAGCGGGGGGACGCACCGGGGAGCTGTTTTTT. Protein: CAISESTLAGGRTGELFF.

The genes are TRBV6-6 and TRBJ2-7; TRBD1 is a possible D gene (5 bases). This CDR3 has 14 amino acids. The germline V and J ends were trimmed by 6 bases and 0 bases, with 12 bases remaining between them. Per the germline V gene, CDR1 is MNHNY and CDR2 is SVGAGI (reference sequence). The CDR3: CASREQGFSYEQYF. The CDR3 bases are TGTGCCAGCAGGGAGCAGGGCTTCTCCTACGAGCAGTACTTC.

This chain uses TRBV7-9 with TRBJ1-3; the match to TRBD1 covers 7 bases. The CDR3 is 15 residues long. Unmatched junction bases numbered 2, after V lost 3 bases and J lost 0 bases. Germline V lookup: CDR1 SEHNR, CDR2 FQNEAQ (reference sequence). CDR3 sequence (DNA): TGTGCCAGCAGCTTGGGGACAGCCTCTGGAAACACCATATATTTT. Translated: CASSLGTASGNTIYF.

The V call is TRBV27, the J call TRBJ2-2, with 9 bases that match TRBD2. Germline-derived CDR1 and CDR2 are MNHEY and SMNVEV (reference sequence). The V gene end was trimmed by 6 bases and the J gene end by 6 bases; junction bases not matched to a gene: 11. The CDR3 loop spans 16 amino acids. CDR3 protein: CASSFLSGRGAGELFF. DNA for the CDR3: TGTGCCAGCAGCTTCCTTAGCGGGAGAGGCGCCGGGGAGCTGTTTTTT.

The rearrangement joins TRBV10-3 to TRBJ1-1, with D unresolved. CDR1 and CDR2 from the germline V gene are ENHRY and SYGVKD. This CDR3 has 13 amino acids. V was clipped by 4 bases and J by 5 bases, with 11 bases between them. The DNA for the CDR3 is TGTGCCATCAGTGGAGGGATAGGGACTGAAGCTTTCTTT. Protein sequence: CAISGGIGTEAFF.

The J gene is TRBJ2-4, the V gene TRBV28; D call uncertain. This CDR3 has 17 residues. CDR1 and CDR2 from the germline V gene are MDHEN and SYDVKM. With 6 bases removed from V and 0 bases from J, the gap between germline ends came to 18 bases. The CDR3 nucleotides read TGTGCCAGCAGCCTCGGTACACCACTACTAGCCAAAAACATTCAGTACTTC. It encodes CASSLGTPLLAKNIQYF.

The rearrangement uses TRBV2 and TRBJ1-3; 7 nucleotides agree with TRBD1. CDR1 and CDR2 from the germline V gene are SNHLY and FYNNEI. CDR3 length: 13 residues. The junction had 0 bases not matched to a gene; V was cut back by 2 bases and J by 5 bases. The CDR3 coding sequence is TGTGCCAGCAGTGAAAGGGGGCGAAACACCATATATTTT. Protein product: CASSERGRNTIYF. Looking up the rest from reference TRBV2 and TRBJ1-3 gives the full variable domain: EPEVTQTPSHQVTQMGQEVILRCVPISNHLYFYWYRQILGQKVEFLVSFYNNEISEKSEIFDDQFSVERPDGSNFTLKIRSTKLEDSAMYFCASSERGRNTIYFGEGSWLTVV.

This chain links TRBV9 with TRBJ1-5, with D uncertain. The length of the CDR3 is 15 residues. Trimming removed 0 bases from V and 4 bases from J, with 11 bases in between. Germline V CDR1 and CDR2: SGDLS, YYNGEE. The CDR3 DNA sequence: TGTGCCAGCAGCGTAGGCGGGGTGGGAAATCAGCCCCAGCATTTT. Its translation: CASSVGGVGNQPQHF.

This clone was seen a single time. This CDR3 reads CASSVVASGSIGDTQYF. Here the CDR3 DNA reads TGTGCCAGCAGCGTAGTTGCTAGCGGGAGTATCGGAGATACGCAGTATTTT. V usage is TRBV9 and J usage is TRBJ2-3, with TRBD2 identical over 10 bases. Trimming took 0 bases from V and 5 from J; bases not matched to a gene: 9. CDR1 and CDR2 (germline): SGDLS, YYNGEE. The CDR3 runs to 17 residues. Using reference TRBV9 and TRBJ2-3 for the parts outside the CDR3, the full variable domain is DSGVTQTPKHLITATGQRVTLRCSPRSGDLSVYWYQQSLDQGLQFLIQYYNGEERAKGNILERFSAQQFPDLHSELNLSSLELGDSALYFCASSVVASGSIGDTQYFGPGTRLTVL.

This chain connects TRBV9 to TRBJ1-3, with D possibly being TRBD1 (5 bases). Germline CDR1 and CDR2: SGDLS and YYNGEE. Trimming removed 4 bases from V and 0 bases from J, with 14 bases in between. This CDR3 has 16 amino acids. This CDR3 reads CASSPGRGSSGNTIYF. Written as DNA, the CDR3 is TGTGCCAGCAGCCCGGGGCGGGGAAGCTCTGGAAACACCATATATTTT. Drawing the rest from reference TRBV9 and TRBJ1-3, the complete variable domain is DSGVTQTPKHLITATGQRVTLRCSPRSGDLSVYWYQQSLDQGLQFLIQYYNGEERAKGNILERFSAQQFPDLHSELNLSSLELGDSALYFCASSPGRGSSGNTIYFGEGSWLTVV.

The CDR3 loop is CASSHGGDYNEQFF. CDR3 coding DNA: TGTGCCAGCAGCCACGGGGGGGACTACAATGAGCAGTTCTTC. V is TRBV9 and J is TRBJ2-1; 8 nucleotides line up with TRBD2. V shed 4 bases, J shed 3 bases, and the junction held 3 bases outside the gene matches. Per the germline V gene, CDR1 is SGDLS and CDR2 is YYNGEE. The CDR3 spans 14 residues.

This clone was seen a single time. The J gene is TRBJ1-5, the V gene TRBV7-9, with D hard to call. Germline V gives CDR1 SEHNR, CDR2 FQNEAQ (reference sequence). The CDR3 totals 14 residues. V was pared by 1 base and J by 5 bases, with 9 bases between. CDR3: CASSLEPTDQPQHF. The CDR3 nucleotides read TGTGCCAGCAGCTTAGAACCCACGGATCAGCCCCAGCATTTT. Combining the CDR3 with reference TRBV7-9 and TRBJ1-5 gives the whole variable domain DTGVSQNPRHKITKRGQNVTFRCDPISEHNRLYWYRQTLGQGPEFLTYFQNEAQLEKSRLLSDRFSAERPKGSFSTLEIQRTEQGDSAMYLCASSLEPTDQPQHFGDGTRLSIL.

V gene TRBV9 combines with J gene TRBJ1-1; D gene unclear. The CDR3 is made up of 13 amino acids. The germline V gene encodes CDR1 SGDLS and CDR2 YYNGEE. V was cut by 0 bases and J by 7 bases, with 10 bases left in between. CDR3 bases: TGTGCCAGCAGCGTAGCGAGGGCCGGTGAAGCTTTCTTT. Its translation is CASSVARAGEAFF.

The V gene is TRBV10-3, the J gene TRBJ2-3, with 13 bases identical to TRBD2. In germline, CDR1 is ENHRY, CDR2 SYGVKD. J lost 3 bases, V lost 6 bases, and 9 bases had no gene match. This CDR3 spans 17 amino acids. This CDR3 reads CAIRKRPGLAGTDTQYF. CDR3 nucleotide sequence: TGTGCCATCAGAAAAAGACCGGGACTAGCGGGGACAGATACGCAGTATTTT.

The chain links TRBV7-9 to TRBJ1-6; no firm D call. The CDR3 contains 13 residues. Germline V gene lookup returns CDR1 SEHNR and CDR2 FQNEAQ (reference sequence). V gave up 6 bases and J gave up 6 bases, with 9 bases separating them. CDR3 coding DNA: TGTGCCAGCAGTCTCGCGGGTAATTCACCCCTCCACTTT. Translating it yields CASSLAGNSPLHF.

This sequence joins TRBV7-8 and TRBJ2-1; maybe TRBD1 (6 bases). Germline V CDR1 and CDR2: SGHVS, FQNEAQ. The CDR3 spans 18 residues. V was pared by 4 bases and J by 0 bases, with 19 bases between. The CDR3 is CASSSRTDRQSSYNEQFF. CDR3 nucleotide sequence: TGTGCCAGCAGCTCCCGGACAGACAGGCAAAGCTCCTACAATGAGCAGTTCTTC.

This clone was counted once. The chain couples TRBV7-2 to TRBJ2-6; tentative D call: TRBD2 (7 bases). The germline V gene encodes CDR1 SGHTA and CDR2 FQGNSA. The V gene lost 3 bases and the J gene lost 4 bases, with 10 bases spanning the gap. The CDR3 covers 15 residues. This chain's CDR3 is CASSLRGPGANVLTF. The CDR3 nucleotides read TGTGCCAGCAGCTTGCGGGGGCCAGGGGCCAACGTCCTGACTTTC.

The V call is TRBV4-2, the J call TRBJ1-1; the D is unclear. The germline gives CDR1 LGHNA, CDR2 YNFKEQ. The CDR3 runs 16 residues. Trimming pared 1 base from V and 3 bases from J, leaving 15 bases between. The CDR3 spells CASSQVSRFEYTEAFF. CDR3 DNA: TGTGCCAGCAGCCAAGTTTCCAGGTTTGAGTACACTGAAGCTTTCTTT.